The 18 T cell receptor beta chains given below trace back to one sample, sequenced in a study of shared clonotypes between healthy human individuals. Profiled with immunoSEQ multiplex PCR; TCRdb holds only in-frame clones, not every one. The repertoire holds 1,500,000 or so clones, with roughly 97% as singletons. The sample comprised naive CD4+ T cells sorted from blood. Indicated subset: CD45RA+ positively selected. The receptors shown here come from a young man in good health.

The CDR3 spells CACLRAGDNEQFF. DNA for the CDR3: TGTGCCTGCCTCCGGGCGGGGGACAATGAGCAGTTCTTC. The rearrangement uses TRBV30 and TRBJ2-1; TRBD2 matches at 7 bases. Trimming took 6 bases from V and 5 from J; bases not matched to a gene: 7. Germline-derived CDR1 and CDR2 are GTSNPN and SVGIG (reference sequence). This CDR3 has 13 residues.

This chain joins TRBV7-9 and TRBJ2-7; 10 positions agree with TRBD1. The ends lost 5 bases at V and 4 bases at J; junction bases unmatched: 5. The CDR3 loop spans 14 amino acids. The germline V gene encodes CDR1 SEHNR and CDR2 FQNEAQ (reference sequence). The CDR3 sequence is CASSPGQGLYEQYF. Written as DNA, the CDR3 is TGTGCCAGCAGCCCGGGACAGGGGTTATACGAGCAGTACTTC.

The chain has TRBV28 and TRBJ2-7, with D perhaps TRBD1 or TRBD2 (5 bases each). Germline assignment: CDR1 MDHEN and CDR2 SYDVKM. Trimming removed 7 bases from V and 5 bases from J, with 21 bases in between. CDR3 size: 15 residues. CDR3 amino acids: CASTHRGRVINEQYF. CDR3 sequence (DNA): TGTGCCAGCACCCATCGGGGCAGGGTTATCAACGAGCAGTACTTC.

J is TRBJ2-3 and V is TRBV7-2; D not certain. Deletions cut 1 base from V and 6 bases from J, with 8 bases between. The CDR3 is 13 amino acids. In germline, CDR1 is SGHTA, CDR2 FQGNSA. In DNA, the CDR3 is TGTGCCAGCAGCTTAGAGGTTGAGGATACGCAGTATTTT. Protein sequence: CASSLEVEDTQYF.

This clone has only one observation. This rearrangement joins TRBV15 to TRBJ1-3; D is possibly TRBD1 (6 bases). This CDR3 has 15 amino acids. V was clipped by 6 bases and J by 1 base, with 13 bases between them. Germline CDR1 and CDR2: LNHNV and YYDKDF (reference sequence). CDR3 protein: CATRRITGSGNTIYF. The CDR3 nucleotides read TGTGCCACCAGGAGGATTACAGGGTCTGGAAACACCATATATTTT.

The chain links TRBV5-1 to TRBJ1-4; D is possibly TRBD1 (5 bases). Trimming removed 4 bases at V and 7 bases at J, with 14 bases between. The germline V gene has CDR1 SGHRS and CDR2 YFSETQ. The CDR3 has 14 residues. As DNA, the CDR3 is TGCGCCAGCAGCCCTGGGACTGGCAGTGAAAAACTGTTTTTT. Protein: CASSPGTGSEKLFF. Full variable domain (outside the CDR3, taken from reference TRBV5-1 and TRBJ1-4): KAGVTQTPRYLIKTRGQQVTLSCSPISGHRSVSWYQQTPGQGLQFLFEYFSETQRNKGNFPGRFSGRQFSNSRSEMNVSTLELGDSALYLCASSPGTGSEKLFFGSGTQLSVL.

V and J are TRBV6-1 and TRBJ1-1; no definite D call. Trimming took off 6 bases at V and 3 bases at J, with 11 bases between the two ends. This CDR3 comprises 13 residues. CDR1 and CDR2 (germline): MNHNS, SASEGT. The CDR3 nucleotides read TGTGCCAGCAGGGGTTACGTCTACACTGAAGCTTTCTTT. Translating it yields CASRGYVYTEAFF.

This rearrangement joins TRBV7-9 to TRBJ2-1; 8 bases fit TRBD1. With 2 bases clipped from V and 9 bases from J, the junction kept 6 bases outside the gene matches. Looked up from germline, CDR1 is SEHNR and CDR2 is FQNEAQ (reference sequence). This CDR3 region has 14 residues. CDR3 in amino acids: CASSLNRGFFEQFF. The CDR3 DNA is TGTGCCAGCAGCTTAAACAGGGGGTTTTTTGAGCAGTTCTTC.

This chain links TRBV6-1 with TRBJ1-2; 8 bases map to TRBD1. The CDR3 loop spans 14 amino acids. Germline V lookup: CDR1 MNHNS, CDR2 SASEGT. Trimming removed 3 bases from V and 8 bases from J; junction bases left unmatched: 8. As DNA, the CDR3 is TGTGCCAGCAGTGACACGCAGGGGGCGAGAGGCTACACCTTC. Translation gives CASSDTQGARGYTF.

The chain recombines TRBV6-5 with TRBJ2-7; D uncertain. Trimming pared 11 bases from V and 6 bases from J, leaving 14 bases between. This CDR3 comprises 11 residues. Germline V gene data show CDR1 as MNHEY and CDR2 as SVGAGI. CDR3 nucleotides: TGTGCCGCGGAAAGACTGGGCGAGCAGTACTTC. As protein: CAAERLGEQYF.

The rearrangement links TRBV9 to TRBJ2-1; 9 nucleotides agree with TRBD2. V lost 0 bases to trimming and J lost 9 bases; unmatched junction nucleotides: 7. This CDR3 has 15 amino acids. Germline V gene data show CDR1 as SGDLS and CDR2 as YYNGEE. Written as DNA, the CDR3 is TGTGCCAGCAGCGTAGAGTCGCGGGAGGGGAGTGAGCAGTTCTTC. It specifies CASSVESREGSEQFF. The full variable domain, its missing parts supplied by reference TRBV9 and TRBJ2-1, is DSGVTQTPKHLITATGQRVTLRCSPRSGDLSVYWYQQSLDQGLQFLIQYYNGEERAKGNILERFSAQQFPDLHSELNLSSLELGDSALYFCASSVESREGSEQFFGPGTRLTVL.

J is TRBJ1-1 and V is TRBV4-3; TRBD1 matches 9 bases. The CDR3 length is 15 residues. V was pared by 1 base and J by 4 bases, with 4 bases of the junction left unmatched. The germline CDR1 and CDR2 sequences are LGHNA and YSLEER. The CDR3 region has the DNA TGCGCCAGCAGCCAAGTGGGGACAGGGCCCACTGAAGCTTTCTTT. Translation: CASSQVGTGPTEAFF.

The CDR3 is CASSAAGTDLYEQYF. The CDR3 DNA sequence: TGTGCCAGCAGTGCTGCCGGGACAGATTTGTACGAGCAGTACTTC. The rearrangement links TRBV6-1 to TRBJ2-7; 7 bases align to TRBD1. CDR1 is MNHNS and CDR2 is SASEGT in the germline V gene. V shed 4 bases, J shed 4 bases, and the junction held 10 bases outside the gene matches. This CDR3 has 15 amino acids.

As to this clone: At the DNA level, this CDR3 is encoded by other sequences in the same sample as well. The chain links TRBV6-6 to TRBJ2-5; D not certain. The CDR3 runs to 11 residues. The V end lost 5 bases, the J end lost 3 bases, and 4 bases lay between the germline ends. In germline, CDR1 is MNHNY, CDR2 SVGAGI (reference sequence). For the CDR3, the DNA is TGTGCCAGCAGTCGCGAAGAGACCCAGTACTTC. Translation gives CASSREETQYF.

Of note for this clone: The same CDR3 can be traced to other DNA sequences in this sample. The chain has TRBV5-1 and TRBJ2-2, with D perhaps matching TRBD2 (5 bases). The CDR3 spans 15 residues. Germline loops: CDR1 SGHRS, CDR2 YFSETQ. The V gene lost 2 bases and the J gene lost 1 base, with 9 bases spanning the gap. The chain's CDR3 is CASSFGAGNTGELFF. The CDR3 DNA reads TGCGCCAGCAGCTTTGGCGCGGGGAACACCGGGGAGCTGTTTTTT.

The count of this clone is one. The CDR3 coding sequence is TGTGCCAGCAGCTTAGGGGATCCCGGATCTGAAGCTTTCTTT. Its translation: CASSLGDPGSEAFF. V is TRBV7-9 and J is TRBJ1-1; D is undetermined. The ends were cut back, 1 base at V and 6 bases at J, with 12 bases in the middle. The CDR3 consists of 14 residues. Germline V gives CDR1 SEHNR, CDR2 FQNEAQ (reference sequence).

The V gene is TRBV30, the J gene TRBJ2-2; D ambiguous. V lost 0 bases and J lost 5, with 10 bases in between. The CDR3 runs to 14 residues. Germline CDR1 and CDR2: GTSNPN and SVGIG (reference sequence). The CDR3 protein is CAWSVLGLTGELFF. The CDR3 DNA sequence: TGTGCCTGGAGTGTACTTGGCTTAACCGGGGAGCTGTTTTTT.

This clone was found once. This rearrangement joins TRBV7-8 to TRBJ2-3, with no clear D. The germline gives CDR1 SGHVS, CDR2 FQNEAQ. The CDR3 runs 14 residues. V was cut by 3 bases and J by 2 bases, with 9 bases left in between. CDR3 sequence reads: CASSFPDSTDTQYF. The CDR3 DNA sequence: TGTGCCAGCAGCTTCCCTGACTCCACAGATACGCAGTATTTT.